The 16 T cell receptor beta chains below were found in one sample sequenced in a study of cytomegalovirus exposure and HLA in healthy donors. Assay used: immunoSEQ multiplex PCR; TCRdb lists only in-frame clones, some missing. The sample includes about 200,000 clones, approximately 87% of them seen just once. Sequencing input: PBMCs. The receptors shown here come from a woman between 18 and 29 years old in good health and CMV-seronegative.

This clone turned up a few times. The CDR3 DNA reads TGCGCCAGCAGCCAGGGCAGTGGCTACACCTTC. It yields the protein CASSQGSGYTF. This chain joins TRBV5-1 and TRBJ1-2; possible D gene TRBD1, 5 bases. The germline V and J ends were trimmed by 4 bases and 7 bases, with 8 bases remaining between them. The CDR3 runs 11 residues. Germline CDR1 and CDR2: SGHRS and YFSETQ.

This clone appeared a single time. The rearrangement links TRBV18 to TRBJ2-3; weak D call: TRBD2 (6 bases). Between the trimmed V and J ends, which lost 1 base and 2 bases, there was a span of 13 bases. The length of the CDR3 is 16 residues. Per the germline V gene, CDR1 is KGHSH and CDR2 is LQKENI. The CDR3 spells CASSPLARGYTDTQYF. The DNA for the CDR3 is TGTGCCAGCTCACCACTGGCGCGGGGATACACAGATACGCAGTATTTT.

This chain uses TRBV5-1 with TRBJ2-5; D gene uncertain. V lost 2 bases, J lost 0 bases, and 5 bases lay in between. This CDR3 spans 13 amino acids. Germline V lookup: CDR1 SGHRS, CDR2 YFSETQ. CDR3 loop: CASSLTDQETQYF. The CDR3, as DNA: TGCGCCAGCAGCTTAACAGACCAAGAGACCCAGTACTTC.

V gene TRBV7-3 combines with J gene TRBJ2-7, with D possibly TRBD2 on 5 matching bases. The germline V gene has CDR1 SGHTA and CDR2 FQGTGA. This CDR3 has 15 residues. The V end lost 2 bases, the J end lost 0 bases, and 11 bases lay between the germline ends. The CDR3, as DNA: TGTGCCAGCAGCTTATGGGCGGGCCCCTCCTACGAGCAGTACTTC. It yields the protein CASSLWAGPSYEQYF.

This clone was picked up one time. The V and J genes are TRBV9 and TRBJ1-1, with D unresolved. Germline CDR1 reads SGDLS; CDR2 reads YYNGEE. The CDR3 spans 13 residues. V shed 0 bases and J shed 11 bases, with 14 bases lying between them. CDR3 DNA: TGTGCCAGCAGCGTAGGTCCTAAAGAGGGCGCTTTCTTT. It yields the protein CASSVGPKEGAFF.

The V call is TRBV11-2, the J call TRBJ1-3; D unresolved. Trimming removed 5 bases from V and 3 bases from J, with 5 bases in between. The CDR3 sequence is 12 residues long. Germline V gives CDR1 SGHAT, CDR2 FQNNGV. The CDR3 DNA sequence: TGTGCCAGCAGCCTGGGTGGAAACACCATATATTTT. This codes for CASSLGGNTIYF.

The V and J genes are TRBV7-6 and TRBJ1-3, with no clear D. The CDR3 consists of 17 residues. With 1 base removed from V and 0 bases from J, the gap between germline ends came to 13 bases. The germline gives CDR1 SGHVS, CDR2 FNYEAQ. The CDR3 spells CASSLGAGDYSGNTIYF. CDR3 nucleotide sequence: TGTGCCAGCAGCTTAGGGGCCGGAGACTACTCTGGAAACACCATATATTTT.

The chain uses TRBV4-1 and TRBJ1-3; D is unresolved. This CDR3 is 13 amino acids long. Trimming took 2 bases from V and 4 from J, leaving 6 bases between them. In germline, CDR1 is MGHRA, CDR2 YSYEKL. Written as DNA, the CDR3 is TGCGCCAGCAGCCAACCGGGCGGAAACACCATATATTTT. It specifies CASSQPGGNTIYF.

The chain carries TRBV2 and TRBJ1-4; perhaps TRBD1 as D (5 bases). Trimming cost V 8 bases and J 6 bases, with 13 bases left between them. Per germline, CDR1 SNHLY and CDR2 FYNNEI. The CDR3 runs 13 residues. The CDR3 loop is CASGAGADEKLFF. CDR3 nucleotides: TGTGCCAGCGGGGCTGGGGCGGATGAAAAACTGTTTTTT.

The rearrangement uses TRBV19 and TRBJ1-5; a weak D match, TRBD1 (5 bases). Per germline, CDR1 LNHDA and CDR2 SQIVND (reference sequence). With 6 bases removed from V and 7 bases from J, the gap between germline ends came to 22 bases. This CDR3 contains 16 residues. The CDR3, as DNA: TGTGCCAGTAGGGGGCAAAAACGAGGGGACGTGCAGCCCCAGCATTTT. It specifies CASRGQKRGDVQPQHF.

The chain joins TRBV4-1 to TRBJ2-7; D possibly matches TRBD1 or TRBD2 (5 bases each). The germline V gene encodes CDR1 MGHRA and CDR2 YSYEKL. CDR3 size: 14 residues. The V end was cut by 4 bases, the J end by 3 bases, with 13 bases between. CDR3: CASSLRDGNYEQYF. Here the CDR3 DNA reads TGCGCCAGCAGCCTTCGGGACGGTAACTACGAGCAGTACTTC.

This chain uses TRBV6-5 with TRBJ1-1; D might be TRBD1 (6 bases). Deletions cut 5 bases from V and 6 bases from J, with 16 bases between. From germline, CDR1 is MNHEY and CDR2 SVGAGI. CDR3 size: 14 residues. This chain's CDR3 is CASSQPPRQAEAFF. CDR3 sequence (DNA): TGTGCCAGCAGTCAGCCCCCACGACAGGCTGAAGCTTTCTTT.

In its sample, this clone was seen once. This chain links TRBV6-9 with TRBJ2-7, with unresolved D. V dropped 2 bases and J dropped 8 bases, with 13 bases sitting between them. Germline V gene sequence: CDR1 MNHGY, CDR2 SVAAGI. The CDR3 contains 13 residues. The CDR3 loop reads CASSYVLRLKQYF. In DNA form, the CDR3 reads TGTGCCAGCAGTTATGTTTTAAGGCTCAAGCAGTACTTC.

This chain connects TRBV9 to TRBJ2-3; 9 nucleotides match TRBD2. From germline, CDR1 is SGDLS and CDR2 YYNGEE. The length of the CDR3 is 15 residues. V shed 4 bases and J 3 bases; nucleotides not matched to a gene: 6. The CDR3 protein is CASSPGTSNTDTQYF. CDR3 in DNA: TGTGCCAGCAGCCCCGGGACTAGCAATACAGATACGCAGTATTTT.

The CDR3 sequence: CASSPGTDLVYEQYF. In nucleotides, the CDR3 is TGCGCCAGCAGCCCCGGGACAGACTTGGTCTACGAGCAGTACTTC. This chain joins TRBV5-1 and TRBJ2-7, with TRBD1 identical over 7 bases. Germline-derived CDR1 and CDR2 are SGHRS and YFSETQ. With V trimmed by 4 bases and J by 3 bases, 10 bases remained unmatched. There are 15 residues in the CDR3.

This clone came up once. The V call is TRBV14, the J call TRBJ1-6; D possibly corresponds to TRBD1 (6 bases). The length of the CDR3 is 15 residues. V dropped 1 base and J dropped 13 bases, with 17 bases sitting between them. Per germline, CDR1 SGHDN and CDR2 FVKESK. CDR3 nucleotide sequence: TGTGCCAGCAGCCAAGGGGGGCTTACAGGAATCCCCCTCCACTTT. Amino acids: CASSQGGLTGIPLHF.